The 29 T cell receptor beta chains reported below all come from one sample, sequenced in a study of cytomegalovirus exposure and HLA in healthy donors. Generated by immunoSEQ multiplex PCR, the TCRdb table keeps only in-frame clones and is missing some. Among about 120,000 clones listed, roughly 88% were seen once. Sequenced input: PBMCs. These receptors came from a man aged 18 to 29 in good health and CMV-seronegative.

V usage is TRBV19 and J usage is TRBJ1-3; 7 positions agree with TRBD1. The CDR3 contains 15 residues. Germline CDR1 LNHDA, CDR2 SQIVND (reference sequence). Trimming removed 3 bases from V and 0 bases from J; junction bases left unmatched: 2. For the CDR3, the DNA is TGTGCCAGTAGTATGACAGGGTACTCTGGAAACACCATATATTTT. The encoded protein is CASSMTGYSGNTIYF.

The chain joins TRBV21-1 to TRBJ2-7; TRBD2 was called by the table and not checked on the DNA. TRBV21-1 is a listed pseudogene. The CDR3 length is 16 residues. The CDR3 protein is CASSNTSGRRLYEQYF. CDR3 bases: TGTGCCAGCAGCAACACTAGCGGGAGAAGGCTCTACGAGCAGTACTTC.

The chain couples TRBV7-2 to TRBJ2-5, with 13 bases lining up with TRBD2. The CDR3 has 17 amino acids. The V and J ends lost 5 bases and 0 bases, in that order; junction bases with no gene match: 6. The germline gives CDR1 SGHTA, CDR2 FQGNSA. CDR3 protein: CASSPRTSGGNQETQYF. CDR3 coding DNA: TGTGCCAGCAGCCCCCGGACTAGCGGGGGAAACCAAGAGACCCAGTACTTC. Supplemented by reference TRBV7-2 and TRBJ2-5, the full variable domain reads GAGVSQSPSNKVTEKGKDVELRCDPISGHTALYWYRQSLGQGLEFLIYFQGNSAPDKSGLPSDRFSAERTGGSVSTLTIQRTQQEDSAVYLCASSPRTSGGNQETQYFGPGTRLLVL.

The chain recombines TRBV27 with TRBJ2-2, with 10 nucleotides matching TRBD2. V lost 6 bases, J lost 8 bases, and 12 bases stayed unmatched. The CDR3 covers 16 residues. Germline CDR1 MNHEY, CDR2 SMNVEV (reference sequence). The CDR3 coding sequence is TGTGCCAGCAGAACTTGGACTAGCGGCCGTCTAGGGGAGCTGTTTTTT. It is translated as CASRTWTSGRLGELFF.

The genes are TRBV7-2 and TRBJ1-2, with 7 bases lining up with TRBD1. J lost 2 bases, V lost 6 bases, and 15 bases had no gene match. Germline assignment: CDR1 SGHTA and CDR2 FQGNSA. The CDR3 contains 17 residues. CDR3 region: CASRGQTASQPNYGYTF. The CDR3 region has the DNA TGTGCCAGCAGGGGACAGACGGCATCACAACCCAACTATGGCTACACCTTC.

The chain employs TRBV12-2 and TRBJ1-2. TRBV12-2 is labeled a pseudogene. CDR3 length: 14 amino acids. CDR3 nucleotides: TGTGCAAGTCGCTTGCGGAGAGCTAACTATGGCTACACCTTC. It translates to CASRLRRANYGYTF.

This clone was found a few times. CDR3 in DNA: TGTGCCAGCAGAGAGAGGGATGCGATGGCTTTCTTT. It is translated as CASRERDAMAFF. The rearrangement joins TRBV27 to TRBJ1-1; D remains unclear. The CDR3 is made up of 12 amino acids. Trimming took 6 bases from V and 11 from J, leaving 16 bases between them. The germline gives CDR1 MNHEY, CDR2 SMNVEV (reference sequence).

This rearrangement joins TRBV5-1 to TRBJ2-2; 9 nucleotides match TRBD1. CDR3 length: 15 residues. V was pared by 2 bases and J by 5 bases, with 4 bases of the junction left unmatched. Germline assignment: CDR1 SGHRS and CDR2 YFSETQ. The CDR3 nucleotides are TGCGCCAGCAGCTTCTTCGGACAGGGGACCGGGGAGCTGTTTTTT. Protein sequence: CASSFFGQGTGELFF.

This clone occurred a few times. The chain combines TRBV7-9 with TRBJ2-2; no reliable D call. The CDR3 length is 11 residues. V gave up 5 bases and J gave up 10 bases, with 8 bases separating them. CDR1 and CDR2 from the germline V gene are SEHNR and FQNEAQ (reference sequence). CDR3 sequence reads: CASSPRLELFF. The CDR3 region has the DNA TGTGCCAGCAGCCCCCGACTGGAGCTGTTTTTT.

CDR3 sequence reads: CASSLTGGNQPQHF. The CDR3 bases are TGTGCCAGCAGTCTGACAGGGGGTAATCAGCCCCAGCATTTT. The rearrangement uses TRBV4-2 and TRBJ1-5; 9 bases map to TRBD1. This CDR3 has 14 residues. The V and J ends lost 6 bases and 4 bases, in that order; junction bases with no gene match: 4. Germline loops: CDR1 LGHNA, CDR2 YNFKEQ.

J is TRBJ2-7 and V is TRBV18, with 9 bases aligning to TRBD2. This CDR3 region has 16 residues. The germline gives CDR1 KGHSH, CDR2 LQKENI. V trimming: 2 bases; J trimming: 5 bases; junction bases outside the gene matches: 10. The chain's CDR3 is CASSPSRGGRANEQYF. Here the CDR3 DNA reads TGTGCCAGCTCACCATCACGTGGCGGGAGGGCCAACGAGCAGTACTTC. The full variable domain, its missing parts supplied by reference TRBV18 and TRBJ2-7, is NAGVMQNPRHLVRRRGQEARLRCSPMKGHSHVYWYRQLPEEGLKFMVYLQKENIIDESGMPKERFSAEFPKEGPSILRIQQVVRGDSAAYFCASSPSRGGRANEQYFGPGTRLTVT.

The chain uses TRBV6-5 and TRBJ2-5; 7 positions match TRBD2. The CDR3 loop spans 13 amino acids. V was clipped by 7 bases and J by 1 base; unmatched bases: 3. From germline, CDR1 is MNHEY and CDR2 SVGAGI. CDR3 sequence (DNA): TGTGCCAGCACTGCTAGCGGCCAAGAGACCCAGTACTTC. The encoded protein is CASTASGQETQYF.

This sequence joins TRBV30 and TRBJ2-7, with 7 bases fitting TRBD1. Germline V gene sequence: CDR1 GTSNPN, CDR2 SVGIG (reference sequence). The CDR3 has 14 residues. V lost 4 bases and J lost 1; bases outside the gene matches: 7. The CDR3 sequence is CAWIPRDSSYEQYF. CDR3 nucleotide sequence: TGTGCCTGGATCCCCCGGGACAGTTCCTACGAGCAGTACTTC.

The chain carries TRBV5-1 and TRBJ2-7; possibly TRBD2 for D (6 bases). Trimming left V 4 bases short and J 4 bases short, with 18 bases between. CDR1 and CDR2 from the germline V gene are SGHRS and YFSETQ. The CDR3 is 15 amino acids. The CDR3 bases are TGCGCCAGCAGCCTGGCGGGGTCAGCTCCTTACGAGCAGTACTTC. It yields the protein CASSLAGSAPYEQYF.

There are a few counts of this clone. This sequence joins TRBV6-1 and TRBJ1-2, with 8 bases lining up with TRBD1. Germline lookup yields CDR1 MNHNS and CDR2 SASEGT. The length of the CDR3 is 14 residues. J gave up 7 bases and V 8 bases, and 12 bases lay outside the gene matches. The CDR3 loop reads CASQQGGFKIGYTF. The CDR3 DNA is TGTGCCAGCCAACAGGGGGGTTTTAAGATTGGCTACACCTTC.

The chain combines TRBV12-5 with TRBJ2-7; D gene uncertain. V lost 1 base and J 2 bases, leaving 12 bases between the germline ends. CDR1 LGHNT and CDR2 FRNRAP come from the germline V gene. The CDR3 covers 15 residues. The CDR3 reads CASGLGDQVAYEQYF. Written as DNA, the CDR3 is TGTGCTAGTGGTTTGGGCGATCAGGTAGCCTACGAGCAGTACTTC.

The V gene is TRBV5-1, the J gene TRBJ1-3; the D gene is possibly TRBD1 (6 bases). The germline CDR1 and CDR2 sequences are SGHRS and YFSETQ. With 0 bases removed from V and 0 bases from J, the gap between germline ends came to 7 bases. This CDR3 has 15 amino acids. DNA for the CDR3: TGCGCCAGCAGCTTGGAGGACAGCTCTGGAAACACCATATATTTT. Translating gives CASSLEDSSGNTIYF.

In DNA form, the CDR3 reads TGTGCCAGCAGTTACTCCGTTGCCCGGGATGGCTACACCTTC. It encodes CASSYSVARDGYTF. V is TRBV6-5 and J is TRBJ1-2; D is undetermined. Germline CDR1 is MNHEY and CDR2 is SVGAGI. The CDR3 has 14 amino acids. Trimming took off 0 bases at V and 6 bases at J, with 11 bases between the two ends.

The chain uses TRBV2 and TRBJ2-2, with unresolved D. CDR3 length: 13 residues. Germline CDR1 is SNHLY and CDR2 is FYNNEI. The ends were cut back, 6 bases at V and 1 base at J, with 6 bases in the middle. CDR3 residues: CASSVLNTGELFF. The CDR3 bases are TGTGCCAGCAGCGTCCTGAACACCGGGGAGCTGTTTTTT. The variable domain in full, completed from reference TRBV2 and TRBJ2-2, reads EPEVTQTPSHQVTQMGQEVILRCVPISNHLYFYWYRQILGQKVEFLVSFYNNEISEKSEIFDDQFSVERPDGSNFTLKIRSTKLEDSAMYFCASSVLNTGELFFGEGSRLTVL.

The J gene is TRBJ2-7, the V gene TRBV6-5; 8 nucleotides align to TRBD1. The CDR3 contains 13 residues. Trimming at V came to 7 bases and at J to 7 bases, leaving 9 bases not matched to a gene. The germline V gene has CDR1 MNHEY and CDR2 SVGAGI. The DNA for the CDR3 is TGTGCCAGCAAAAGGGGACAGGCTTGGGAGCAGTACTTC. Translated: CASKRGQAWEQYF.

The rearrangement joins TRBV13 to TRBJ1-6; a weak D match, TRBD1 (5 bases). Germline CDR1 reads PRHDT; CDR2 reads FYEKMQ (reference sequence). There are 15 residues in the CDR3. V was pared by 2 bases and J by 5 bases, with 10 bases between. The CDR3 nucleotides are TGTGCCAGCAGCTTACGGGGGGGAGATAATTCACCCCTCCACTTT. As protein: CASSLRGGDNSPLHF.

The chain combines TRBV5-6 with TRBJ1-6; D not certain. V was clipped by 1 base and J by 10 bases, with 18 bases between them. Germline V gives CDR1 SGHDT, CDR2 YYEEEE. This CDR3 region has 16 residues. This chain's CDR3 is CASSLWVPKTGSPLHF. CDR3 in DNA: TGTGCCAGCAGCTTGTGGGTCCCCAAAACCGGGTCACCCCTCCACTTT. Filled out from reference TRBV5-6 and TRBJ1-6, the complete variable domain reads DAGVTQSPTHLIKTRGQQVTLRCSPKSGHDTVSWYQQALGQGPQFIFQYYEEEERQRGNFPDRFSGHQFPNYSSELNVNALLLGDSALYLCASSLWVPKTGSPLHFGNGTRLTVT.

V usage is TRBV14 and J usage is TRBJ2-7, with 7 nucleotides matching TRBD2. The CDR3 runs to 15 residues. CDR1 SGHDN and CDR2 FVKESK come from the germline V gene. The V gene end was trimmed by 4 bases and the J gene end by 0 bases; junction bases not matched to a gene: 6. Here the CDR3 reads CASSPRLAYSYEQYF. In DNA form, the CDR3 reads TGTGCCAGCAGCCCTCGACTAGCTTACTCCTACGAGCAGTACTTC.

V usage is TRBV6-5 and J usage is TRBJ1-1; tentatively, D is TRBD1 (5 bases). V dropped 5 bases and J dropped 1 base, with 14 bases sitting between them. Germline-derived CDR1 and CDR2 are MNHEY and SVGAGI. The CDR3 spans 15 residues. CDR3 sequence: CASSPRGGTNTEAFF. CDR3 sequence (DNA): TGTGCCAGCAGTCCCCGTGGAGGGACGAACACTGAAGCTTTCTTT.

Regarding this clone: Other nucleotide sequences in the sample specify the same CDR3. The chain has TRBV6-1 and TRBJ2-1; TRBD2 matches at 10 bases. The germline V gene has CDR1 MNHNS and CDR2 SASEGT. The J segment lost 6 bases and the V segment lost 1 base, leaving 3 bases of the junction unmatched. CDR3 length: 15 residues. The CDR3 region has the DNA TGTGCCAGCAGTGAAGAAGCGGGAGGGCCCAATGAGCAGTTCTTC. It codes for CASSEEAGGPNEQFF.

The chain uses TRBV5-4 and TRBJ2-1; 10 nucleotides line up with TRBD1. The CDR3 length is 16 residues. V gave up 3 bases and J gave up 6 bases; unmatched junction bases: 9. The germline V gene encodes CDR1 SGHNT and CDR2 YYREEE (reference sequence). The chain's CDR3 is CASSYAGQGMVNEQFF. CDR3 bases: TGTGCCAGCAGCTATGCGGGACAGGGGATGGTCAATGAGCAGTTCTTC. Drawing the rest from reference TRBV5-4 and TRBJ2-1, the complete variable domain is ETGVTQSPTHLIKTRGQQVTLRCSSQSGHNTVSWYQQALGQGPQFIFQYYREEENGRGNFPPRFSGLQFPNYSSELNVNALELDDSALYLCASSYAGQGMVNEQFFGPGTRLTVL.

This chain connects TRBV19 to TRBJ2-1; 11 nucleotides line up with TRBD1. Germline CDR1 is LNHDA and CDR2 is SQIVND (reference sequence). V lost 7 bases to trimming and J lost 2 bases; unmatched junction nucleotides: 4. There are 15 residues in the CDR3. DNA for the CDR3: TGTGCCAGTATCCGGACAGGGGGCGCCTACAATGAGCAGTTCTTC. It encodes CASIRTGGAYNEQFF.

This chain connects TRBV4-2 to TRBJ2-7, with 7 bases lining up with TRBD2. Germline assignment: CDR1 LGHNA and CDR2 YNFKEQ. The CDR3 loop spans 16 amino acids. The V gene end was trimmed by 0 bases and the J gene end by 2 bases; junction bases not matched to a gene: 7. The CDR3 reads CASSQEISGLTYEQYF. DNA for the CDR3: TGTGCCAGCAGCCAAGAGATTAGCGGGTTAACCTACGAGCAGTACTTC.

J is TRBJ1-1 and V is TRBV4-1, with D unresolved. CDR3 length equals 15 residues. From germline, CDR1 is MGHRA and CDR2 YSYEKL. Trimming removed 0 bases from V and 0 bases from J, with 8 bases in between. The CDR3 reads CASSQEGGMNTEAFF. The DNA for the CDR3 is TGCGCCAGCAGCCAAGAGGGAGGGATGAACACTGAAGCTTTCTTT.